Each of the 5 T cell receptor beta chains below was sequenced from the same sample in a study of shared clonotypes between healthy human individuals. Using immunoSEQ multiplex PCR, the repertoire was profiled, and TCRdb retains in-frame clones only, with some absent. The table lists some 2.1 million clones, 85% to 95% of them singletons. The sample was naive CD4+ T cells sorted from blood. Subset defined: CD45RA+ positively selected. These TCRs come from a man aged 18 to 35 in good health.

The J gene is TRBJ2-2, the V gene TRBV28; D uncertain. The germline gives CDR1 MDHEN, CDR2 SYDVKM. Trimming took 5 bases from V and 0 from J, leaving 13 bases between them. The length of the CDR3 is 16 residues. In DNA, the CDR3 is TGTGCCAGCAGTAATCCCCCCGACGCGAACACCGGGGAGCTGTTTTTT. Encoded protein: CASSNPPDANTGELFF.

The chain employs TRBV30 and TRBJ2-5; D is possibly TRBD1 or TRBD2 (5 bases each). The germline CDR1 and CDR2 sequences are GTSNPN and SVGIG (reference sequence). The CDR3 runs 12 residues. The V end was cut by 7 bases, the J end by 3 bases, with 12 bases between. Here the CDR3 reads CASRRGEETQYF. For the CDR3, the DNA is TGTGCCTCCCGGAGAGGGGAAGAGACCCAGTACTTC.

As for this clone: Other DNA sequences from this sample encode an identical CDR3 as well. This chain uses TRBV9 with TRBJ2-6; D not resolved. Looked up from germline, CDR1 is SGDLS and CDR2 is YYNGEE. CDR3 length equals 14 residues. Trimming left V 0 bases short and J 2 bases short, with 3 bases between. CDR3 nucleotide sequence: TGTGCCAGCAGCGTAGGCCCTGGGGCCAACGTCCTGACTTTC. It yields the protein CASSVGPGANVLTF.

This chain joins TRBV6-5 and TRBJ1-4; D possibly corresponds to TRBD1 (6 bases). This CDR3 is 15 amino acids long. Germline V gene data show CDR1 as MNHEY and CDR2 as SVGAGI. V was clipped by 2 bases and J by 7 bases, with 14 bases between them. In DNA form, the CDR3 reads TGTGCCAGCAGTTACGGGAGGGGGGGTCCTGAAAAACTGTTTTTT. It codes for CASSYGRGGPEKLFF.

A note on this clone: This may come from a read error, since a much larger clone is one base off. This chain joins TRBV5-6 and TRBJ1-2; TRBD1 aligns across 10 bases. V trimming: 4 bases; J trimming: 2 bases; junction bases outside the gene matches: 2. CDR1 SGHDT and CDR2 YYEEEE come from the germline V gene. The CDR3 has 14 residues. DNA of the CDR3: TGTGCCAGCAGCGCGGGACAGGGGAACTATGGCTACACCTTC. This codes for CASSAGQGNYGYTF.